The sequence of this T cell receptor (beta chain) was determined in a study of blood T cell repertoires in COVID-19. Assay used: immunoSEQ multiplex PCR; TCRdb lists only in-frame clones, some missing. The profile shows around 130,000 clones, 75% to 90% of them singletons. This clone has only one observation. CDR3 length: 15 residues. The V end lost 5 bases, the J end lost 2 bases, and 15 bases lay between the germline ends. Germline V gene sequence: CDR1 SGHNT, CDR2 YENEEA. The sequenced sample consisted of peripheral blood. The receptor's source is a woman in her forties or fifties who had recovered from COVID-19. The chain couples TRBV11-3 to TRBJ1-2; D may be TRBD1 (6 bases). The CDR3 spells CASSESTGANYGYTF. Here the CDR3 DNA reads TGTGCCAGCAGCGAATCGACAGGAGCGAACTATGGCTACACCTTC.